Sequencing of this T cell receptor (beta chain) was carried out in a study of OX40 agonist ivuxolimab in advanced cancers. The CDR3 loop spans 15 amino acids. The germline V and J ends were trimmed by 0 bases and 7 bases, with 15 bases remaining between them. Germline loops: CDR1 LNHDA, CDR2 SQIVND (reference sequence). The data were produced by immunoSEQ multiplex PCR, yet TCRdb's version contains in-frame clones alone and is incomplete. This table holds 45,000 or so clones, around 80% found once. V gene TRBV19 combines with J gene TRBJ1-1; D remains unclear. The sample consisted of CD4+ or CD8+ T cells sorted from blood, taken in a trial of the OX40 agonist ivuxolimab. The source of this sequence is an adult with an advanced solid tumor such as melanoma, head and neck, liver or kidney cancer. The CDR3 region is CASSIDRWSDNEAFF. CDR3 nucleotides: TGTGCCAGTAGTATAGATCGTTGGTCAGATAATGAAGCTTTCTTT.